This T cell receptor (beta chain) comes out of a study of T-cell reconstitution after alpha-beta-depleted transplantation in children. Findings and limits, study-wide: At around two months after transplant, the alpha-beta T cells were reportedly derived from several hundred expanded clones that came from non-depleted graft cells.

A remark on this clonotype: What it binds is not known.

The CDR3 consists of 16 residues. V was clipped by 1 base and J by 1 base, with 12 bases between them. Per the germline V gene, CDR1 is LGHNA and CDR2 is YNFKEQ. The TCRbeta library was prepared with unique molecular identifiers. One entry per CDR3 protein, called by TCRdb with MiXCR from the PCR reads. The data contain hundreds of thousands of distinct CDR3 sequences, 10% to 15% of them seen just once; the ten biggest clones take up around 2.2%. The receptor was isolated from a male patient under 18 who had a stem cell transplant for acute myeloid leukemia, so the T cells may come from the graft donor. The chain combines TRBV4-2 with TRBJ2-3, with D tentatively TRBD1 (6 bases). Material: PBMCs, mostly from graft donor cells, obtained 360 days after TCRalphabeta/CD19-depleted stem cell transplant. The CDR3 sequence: CASSQGQGQRTDTQYF. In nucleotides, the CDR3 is TGTGCCAGCAGCCAAGGGCAGGGACAACGCACAGATACGCAGTATTTT.